Listed below are T cell receptor beta chains from one sample, sequenced in a study of shared clonotypes between healthy human individuals. Libraries were prepared by immunoSEQ multiplex PCR; TCRdb keeps only in-frame clonotypes and omits some of them. The sample consists of approximately 720,000 clones, 92% of them appearing once. Sequencing used naive CD8+ T cells sorted from blood. Receptors originate from a man aged 25-45 years in good health. The conserved cysteine and the conserved F or W are not part of the CDR3 here.

>TRBJ2-1|TRBV6-5
ASSYSGSSSYNEQF
>TRBJ2-7|TRBV6-5
ASSYGTGGYEQY
>TRBJ1-5|TRBV27
ASSFMSNQPQH
>TRBJ2-3|TRBV5-6
ASSWGQSTFSTDTQY
>TRBJ2-1|TRBV6-1
ASSEEGGDNEQF
>TRBJ2-1|TRBV28
ASEREGPYNEQF
>TRBJ2-7|TRBV2
ASKKLEYEQY
>TRBJ2-2|TRBV11-2
ASSFLQGASDTGELF
>TRBJ2-1|TRBV7-9
ASSPAGGEQF
>TRBJ1-1|TRBV27
ASSLEAQSEAF
>TRBJ2-7|TRBV29-1
SVVTSVSYEQY
>TRBJ2-7|TRBV23-1
ASSQSYRREPYEQY
>TRBJ1-4|TRBV27
ASKYTPGTDNEKLF
>TRBJ2-7|TRBV11-2
ASSLGRLPTSYEQY
>TRBJ2-6|TRBV9
ASSVASVGANVLT
>TRBJ2-7|TRBV4-2
ASSHIGVLGTGEYEQY
>TRBJ2-1|TRBV29-1
SVATSSTGVDEQF
>TRBJ2-1|TRBV19
ASKAGAASGMYNEQF
>TRBJ2-2|TRBV2
ARTHTNTGELF
>TRBJ2-5|TRBV6-1
ASSPYTGGGKTQY
>TRBJ2-2|TRBV9
ASSVDPSGSNTGELF
>TRBJ2-3|TRBV29-1
SVDNRVSNTQY
>TRBJ2-3|TRBV7-9
ASSLVSPGTDTQY
>TRBJ1-1|TRBV9
ASSVAGQLNTEAF
>TRBJ2-3|TRBV19
ASSMMSGPPDTQY